This T cell receptor beta chain was captured by sequencing in a study of T cell responses to AZD1222 COVID-19 vaccine. Study summary: Analyses pooled second doses at about 4 or about 12 weeks. The study, taken as a whole, reports: Donors were largely white British and mainly female; clonal diversity was possibly underestimated. Across spike, vaccine-associated CD4 TCRs were found, dominant at 160-218 and 743-854. Once two AZD1222 doses were given, Spike-specific TCR breadth and depth went up.

The data were produced by immunoSEQ multiplex PCR, yet TCRdb's version contains in-frame clones alone and is incomplete. The data contain roughly 140,000 clones, roughly 90% of them seen just once; the ten biggest clones take up approximately 4.5%. Turning to this clone: What it recognizes is unknown.

The CDR3 is 15 amino acids. Germline assignment: CDR1 LNHDA and CDR2 SQIVND (reference sequence). Trimming removed 2 bases from V and 4 bases from J, with 13 bases in between. This sequence joins TRBV19 and TRBJ2-3; D is unresolved. The receptor was isolated from an adult in good health. The input for sequencing was peripheral blood, taken on day 0 of AZD1222 vaccination. CDR3 sequence reads: CASSILGSYSDTQYF. The DNA for the CDR3 is TGTGCCAGTAGTATATTAGGGTCCTATTCAGATACGCAGTATTTT.